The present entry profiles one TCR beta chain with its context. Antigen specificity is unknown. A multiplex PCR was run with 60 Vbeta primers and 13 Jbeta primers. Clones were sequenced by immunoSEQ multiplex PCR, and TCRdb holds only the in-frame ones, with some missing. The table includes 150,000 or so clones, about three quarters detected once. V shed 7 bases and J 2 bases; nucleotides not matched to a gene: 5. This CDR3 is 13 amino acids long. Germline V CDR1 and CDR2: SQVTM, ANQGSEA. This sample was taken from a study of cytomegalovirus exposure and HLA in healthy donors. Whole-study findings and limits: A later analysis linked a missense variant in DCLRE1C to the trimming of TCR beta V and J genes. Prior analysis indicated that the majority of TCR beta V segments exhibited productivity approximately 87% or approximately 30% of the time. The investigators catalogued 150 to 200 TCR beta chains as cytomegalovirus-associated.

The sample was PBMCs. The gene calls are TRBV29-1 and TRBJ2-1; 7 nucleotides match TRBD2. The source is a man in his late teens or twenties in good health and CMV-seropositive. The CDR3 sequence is CSAPGGTYNEQFF. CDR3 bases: TGCAGCGCCCCCGGGGGGACCTACAATGAGCAGTTCTTC.